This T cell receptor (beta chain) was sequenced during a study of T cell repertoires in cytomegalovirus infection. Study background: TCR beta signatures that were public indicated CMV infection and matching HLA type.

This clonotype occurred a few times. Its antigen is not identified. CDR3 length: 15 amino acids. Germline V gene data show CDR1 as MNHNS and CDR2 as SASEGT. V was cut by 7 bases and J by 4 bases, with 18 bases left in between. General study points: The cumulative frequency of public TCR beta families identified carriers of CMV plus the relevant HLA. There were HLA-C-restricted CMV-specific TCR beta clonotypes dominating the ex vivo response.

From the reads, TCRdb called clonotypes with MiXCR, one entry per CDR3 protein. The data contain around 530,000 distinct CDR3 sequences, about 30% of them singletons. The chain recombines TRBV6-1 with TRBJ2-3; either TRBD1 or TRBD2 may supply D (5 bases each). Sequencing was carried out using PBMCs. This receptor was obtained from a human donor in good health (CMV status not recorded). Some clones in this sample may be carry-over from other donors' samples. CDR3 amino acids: CASTALPRGADTQYF. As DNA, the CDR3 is TGTGCCAGCACCGCCCTTCCTCGAGGGGCAGATACGCAGTATTTT.